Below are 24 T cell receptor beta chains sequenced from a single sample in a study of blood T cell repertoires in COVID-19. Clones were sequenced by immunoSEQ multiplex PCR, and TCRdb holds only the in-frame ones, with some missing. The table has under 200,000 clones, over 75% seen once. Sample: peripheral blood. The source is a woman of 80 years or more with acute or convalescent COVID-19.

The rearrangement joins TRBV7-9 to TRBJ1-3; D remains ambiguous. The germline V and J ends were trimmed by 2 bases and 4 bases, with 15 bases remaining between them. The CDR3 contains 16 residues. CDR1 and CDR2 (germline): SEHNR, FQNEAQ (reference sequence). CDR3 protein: CASSLRRQLGGNTIYF. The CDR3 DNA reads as TGTGCCAGCAGCTTAAGGCGGCAGCTCGGCGGAAACACCATATATTTT.

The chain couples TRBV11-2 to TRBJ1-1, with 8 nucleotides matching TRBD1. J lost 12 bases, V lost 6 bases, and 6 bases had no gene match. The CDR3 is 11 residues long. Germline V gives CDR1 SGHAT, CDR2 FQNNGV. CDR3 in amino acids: CASRLDRGPFF. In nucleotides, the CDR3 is TGTGCCAGCAGACTTGACAGGGGCCCTTTCTTT.

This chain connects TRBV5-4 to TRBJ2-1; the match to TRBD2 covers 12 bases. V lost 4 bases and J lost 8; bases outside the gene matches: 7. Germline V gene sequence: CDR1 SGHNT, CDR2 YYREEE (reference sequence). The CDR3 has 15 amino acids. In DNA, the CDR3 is TGTGCCAGCAGCGCTCCGACTAGCGGGGGCCATGAGCAGTTCTTC. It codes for CASSAPTSGGHEQFF. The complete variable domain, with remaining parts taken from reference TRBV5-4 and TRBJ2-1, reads ETGVTQSPTHLIKTRGQQVTLRCSSQSGHNTVSWYQQALGQGPQFIFQYYREEENGRGNFPPRFSGLQFPNYSSELNVNALELDDSALYLCASSAPTSGGHEQFFGPGTRLTVL.

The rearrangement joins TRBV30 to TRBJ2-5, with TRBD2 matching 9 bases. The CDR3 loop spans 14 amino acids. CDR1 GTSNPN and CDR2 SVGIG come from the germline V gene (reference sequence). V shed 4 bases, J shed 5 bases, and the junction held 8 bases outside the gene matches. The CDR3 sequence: CAWKGGRAGETQYF. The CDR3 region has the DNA TGTGCCTGGAAAGGCGGGAGGGCCGGGGAGACCCAGTACTTC.

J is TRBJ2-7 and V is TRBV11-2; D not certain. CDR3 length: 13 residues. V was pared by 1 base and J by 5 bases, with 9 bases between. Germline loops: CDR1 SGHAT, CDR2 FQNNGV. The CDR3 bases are TGTGCCAGCAGCTTAGGTGTCGGAGACGAGCAGTACTTC. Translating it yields CASSLGVGDEQYF. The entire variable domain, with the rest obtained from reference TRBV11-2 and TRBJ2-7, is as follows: EAGVAQSPRYKIIEKRQSVAFWCNPISGHATLYWYQQILGQGPKLLIQFQNNGVVDDSQLPKDRFSAERLKGVDSTLKIQPAKLEDSAVYLCASSLGVGDEQYFGPGTRLTVT.

CDR3 sequence reads: CATAGEVGRENEQFF. DNA of the CDR3: TGTGCCACGGCTGGGGAGGTCGGGAGAGAGAATGAGCAGTTCTTC. The gene calls are TRBV24-1 and TRBJ2-1, with TRBD2 as a possible D gene (6 bases). The CDR3 loop spans 15 amino acids. The germline gives CDR1 KGHDR, CDR2 SFDVKD. Trimming stripped 10 bases from V and 7 bases from J, with 22 bases between.

In DNA form, the CDR3 reads TGTGCCAGCAGCTTACCGCAGGGACATGGCGGTTCACCCCTCCACTTT. Its protein is CASSLPQGHGGSPLHF. The rearrangement links TRBV7-8 to TRBJ1-6; a possible D gene is TRBD1 (6 bases). V was trimmed by 2 bases and J by 9 bases, leaving 17 bases between them. The CDR3 runs 16 residues. The germline V gene has CDR1 SGHVS and CDR2 FQNEAQ.

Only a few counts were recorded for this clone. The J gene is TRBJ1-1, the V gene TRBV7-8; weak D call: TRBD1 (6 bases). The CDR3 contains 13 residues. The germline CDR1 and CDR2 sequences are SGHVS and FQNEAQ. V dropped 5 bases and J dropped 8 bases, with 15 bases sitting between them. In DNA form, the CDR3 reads TGTGCCAGCAGCCGAGGGATCACAGGGGAAGCTTTCTTT. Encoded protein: CASSRGITGEAFF.

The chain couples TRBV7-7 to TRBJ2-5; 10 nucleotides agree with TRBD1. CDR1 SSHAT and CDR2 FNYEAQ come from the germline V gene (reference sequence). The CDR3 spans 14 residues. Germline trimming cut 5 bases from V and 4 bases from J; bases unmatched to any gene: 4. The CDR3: CASSPGTGAETQYF. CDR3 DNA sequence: TGTGCCAGCAGCCCCGGGACAGGGGCAGAGACCCAGTACTTC.

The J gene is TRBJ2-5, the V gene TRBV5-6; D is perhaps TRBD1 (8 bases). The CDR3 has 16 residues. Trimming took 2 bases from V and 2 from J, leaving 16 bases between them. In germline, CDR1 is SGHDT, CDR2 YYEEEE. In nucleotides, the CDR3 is TGTGCCAGCAGCTTAAGGACAGGGAGGGTGCAAGAGACCCAGTACTTC. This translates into CASSLRTGRVQETQYF.

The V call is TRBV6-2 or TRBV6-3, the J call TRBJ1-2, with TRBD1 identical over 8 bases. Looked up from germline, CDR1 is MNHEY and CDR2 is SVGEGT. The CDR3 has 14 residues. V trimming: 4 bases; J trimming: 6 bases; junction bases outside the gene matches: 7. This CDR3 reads CASSSGTGGNGYTF. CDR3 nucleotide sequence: TGTGCCAGCAGTTCCGGGACAGGTGGTAATGGCTACACCTTC.

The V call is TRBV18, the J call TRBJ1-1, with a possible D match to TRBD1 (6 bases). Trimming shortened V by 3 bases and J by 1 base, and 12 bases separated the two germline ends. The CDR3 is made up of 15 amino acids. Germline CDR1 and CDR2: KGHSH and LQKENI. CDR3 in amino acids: CASSPQGTENTEAFF. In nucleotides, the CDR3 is TGTGCCAGCTCACCCCAGGGGACGGAGAACACTGAAGCTTTCTTT. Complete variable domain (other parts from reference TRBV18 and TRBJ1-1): NAGVMQNPRHLVRRRGQEARLRCSPMKGHSHVYWYRQLPEEGLKFMVYLQKENIIDESGMPKERFSAEFPKEGPSILRIQQVVRGDSAAYFCASSPQGTENTEAFFGQGTRLTVV.

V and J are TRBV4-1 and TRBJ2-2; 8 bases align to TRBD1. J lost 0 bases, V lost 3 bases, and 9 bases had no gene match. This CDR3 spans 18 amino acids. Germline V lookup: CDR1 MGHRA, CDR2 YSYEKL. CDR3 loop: CASSHTTGDLANTGELFF. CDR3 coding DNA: TGCGCCAGCAGCCACACGACAGGGGACCTCGCGAACACCGGGGAGCTGTTTTTT.

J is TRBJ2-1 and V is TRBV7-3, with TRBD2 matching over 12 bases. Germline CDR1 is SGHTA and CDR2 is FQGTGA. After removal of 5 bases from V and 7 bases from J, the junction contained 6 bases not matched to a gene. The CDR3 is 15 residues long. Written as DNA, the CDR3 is TGTGCCAGCAGCCTAGGACTAGCGGGAACAAATGAGCAGTTCTTC. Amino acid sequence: CASSLGLAGTNEQFF.

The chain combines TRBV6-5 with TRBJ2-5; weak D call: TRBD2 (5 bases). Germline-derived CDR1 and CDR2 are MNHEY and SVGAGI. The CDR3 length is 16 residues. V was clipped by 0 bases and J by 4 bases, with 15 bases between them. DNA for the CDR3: TGTGCCAGCAGTTACTCGGGCCTAGCCGGGCGAGAGACCCAGTACTTC. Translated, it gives CASSYSGLAGRETQYF.

CDR3 coding DNA: TGTGCCATCAGTGGGAGGGGAGGGAACACTGAAGCTTTCTTT. It is translated as CAISGRGGNTEAFF. The chain links TRBV10-3 to TRBJ1-1, with D possibly TRBD1 on 5 matching bases. The CDR3 has 14 amino acids. CDR1 ENHRY and CDR2 SYGVKD come from the germline V gene. Trimming shortened V by 4 bases and J by 1 base, and 10 bases separated the two germline ends.

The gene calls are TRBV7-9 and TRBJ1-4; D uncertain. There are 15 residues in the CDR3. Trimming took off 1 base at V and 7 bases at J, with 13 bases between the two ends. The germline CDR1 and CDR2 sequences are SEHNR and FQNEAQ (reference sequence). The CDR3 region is CASSLVGGIGEKLFF. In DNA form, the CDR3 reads TGTGCCAGCAGCTTAGTAGGAGGGATTGGTGAAAAACTGTTTTTT.

The CDR3 nucleotides read TGTGCCAGCACCCCCCCAGGGGGGTCCGGGGAGCTGTTTTTT. Protein product: CASTPPGGSGELFF. The chain recombines TRBV6-4 with TRBJ2-2, with D possibly matching TRBD1 (7 bases). Per the germline V gene, CDR1 is MRHNA and CDR2 is SNTAGT. CDR3 length equals 14 residues. Trimming removed 7 bases at V and 6 bases at J, with 15 bases between.

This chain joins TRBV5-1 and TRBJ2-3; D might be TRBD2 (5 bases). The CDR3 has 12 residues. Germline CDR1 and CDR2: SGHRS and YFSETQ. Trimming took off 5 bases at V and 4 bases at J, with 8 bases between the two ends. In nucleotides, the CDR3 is TGCGCCAGCAGAACGAGGGCAGATACGCAGTATTTT. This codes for CASRTRADTQYF.

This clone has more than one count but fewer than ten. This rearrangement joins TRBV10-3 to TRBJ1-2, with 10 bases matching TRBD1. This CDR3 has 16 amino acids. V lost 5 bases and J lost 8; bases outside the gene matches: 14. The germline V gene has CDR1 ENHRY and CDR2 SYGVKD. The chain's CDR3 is CAISPRGGQGSEGYTF. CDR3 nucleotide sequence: TGTGCCATCAGTCCCAGGGGGGGACAGGGGAGTGAAGGCTACACCTTC.

In DNA, the CDR3 is TGTGCCAGTAGCAATACAGGGTTTTCAGATACGCAGTATTTT. Translation gives CASSNTGFSDTQYF. The V gene is TRBV19, the J gene TRBJ2-3, with D maybe TRBD1 (6 bases). The germline CDR1 and CDR2 sequences are LNHDA and SQIVND (reference sequence). The CDR3 is 14 residues long. V was clipped by 6 bases and J by 4 bases, with 14 bases between them.

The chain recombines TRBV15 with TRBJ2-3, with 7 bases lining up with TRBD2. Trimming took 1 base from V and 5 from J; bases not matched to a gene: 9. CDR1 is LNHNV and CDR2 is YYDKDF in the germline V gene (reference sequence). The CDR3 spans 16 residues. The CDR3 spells CATSRGGGSFIDTQYF. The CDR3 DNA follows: TGTGCCACCAGCAGAGGGGGCGGGAGCTTTATAGATACGCAGTATTTT. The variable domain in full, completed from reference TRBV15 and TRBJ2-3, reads DAMVIQNPRYQVTQFGKPVTLSCSQTLNHNVMYWYQQKSSQAPKLLFHYYDKDFNNEADTPDNFQSRRPNTSFCFLDIRSPGLGDTAMYLCATSRGGGSFIDTQYFGPGTRLTVL.

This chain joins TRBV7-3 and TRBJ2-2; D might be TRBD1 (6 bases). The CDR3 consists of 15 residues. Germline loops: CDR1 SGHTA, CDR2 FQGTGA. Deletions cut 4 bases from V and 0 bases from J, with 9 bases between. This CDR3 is CASSSRDTNTGELFF. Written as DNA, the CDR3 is TGTGCCAGCAGCTCCCGGGACACGAACACCGGGGAGCTGTTTTTT.

CDR3 DNA sequence: TGTGCCAGCAGCCAAGAAACGGGGGTCTTTGAAAAACTGTTTTTT. Residues: CASSQETGVFEKLFF. The V gene is TRBV14, the J gene TRBJ1-4, with D perhaps matching TRBD1 (5 bases). The CDR3 runs 15 residues. Germline-derived CDR1 and CDR2 are SGHDN and FVKESK. V lost 0 bases and J 7 bases, leaving 12 bases between the germline ends.